Listed below are T cell receptor beta chains from one sample, sequenced in a study of cytomegalovirus exposure and HLA in healthy donors. Sequencing used immunoSEQ multiplex PCR; TCRdb keeps in-frame clones, though not all of them. The table records about 120,000 clones, 81% of them present only once. Sequenced: PBMCs. These receptor sequences come from a man in his late teens or twenties in good health and CMV-seropositive. Both conserved end residues are part of each CDR3. Fields, in order: CDR3 protein, CDR3 DNA, D gene, J gene, V gene, clone size. A D gene is named only where the DNA matches it firmly. Some rows have no size entry. The others give once, few or many, or a class for an expanded clone.

CDR3 protein: CASSINRGRLMNTEAFF
CDR3 DNA: TGTGCCAGTAGTATTAACAGGGGGCGCCTAATGAACACTGAAGCTTTCTTT
D gene: TRBD1
J gene: TRBJ1-1
V gene: TRBV19
clone size: .

CDR3 protein: CASSLGTGGSYGYTF
CDR3 DNA: TGTGCCAGCAGCTTAGGGACAGGGGGCAGTTATGGCTACACCTTC
D gene: TRBD1
J gene: TRBJ1-2
V gene: TRBV7-9
clone size: .

CDR3 protein: CASSLAAGWNYGYTF
CDR3 DNA: TGTGCCAGCAGCTTAGCGGCAGGGTGGAACTATGGCTACACCTTC
D gene: .
J gene: TRBJ1-2
V gene: TRBV11-2
clone size: .

CDR3 protein: CASSAQLILAKNIQYF
CDR3 DNA: TGTGCCAGCAGTGCACAGTTGATACTAGCCAAAAACATTCAGTACTTC
D gene: .
J gene: TRBJ2-4
V gene: TRBV2
clone size: once

CDR3 protein: CASSAGRVPDTQYF
CDR3 DNA: TGTGCCAGCTCGGCGGGACGTGTCCCAGATACGCAGTATTTT
D gene: .
J gene: TRBJ2-3
V gene: TRBV19
clone size: .

CDR3 protein: CASSQLNLAGGPGGQYF
CDR3 DNA: TGTGCCAGCAGCCAACTTAACCTAGCGGGGGGGCCCGGGGGGCAGTATTTT
D gene: TRBD2
J gene: TRBJ2-3
V gene: TRBV27
clone size: .

CDR3 protein: CATSRPETGRRETQYF
CDR3 DNA: TGTGCCACCAGCAGACCCGAGACAGGGCGTCGGGAGACCCAGTACTTC
D gene: TRBD1
J gene: TRBJ2-5
V gene: TRBV15
clone size: .

CDR3 protein: CASRTGVAHTEAFF
CDR3 DNA: TGTGCCAGCAGGACAGGGGTTGCGCACACTGAAGCTTTCTTT
D gene: TRBD1
J gene: TRBJ1-1
V gene: TRBV6-5
clone size: once

CDR3 protein: CASSYAGVNQPQHF
CDR3 DNA: TGTGCCAGCAGTTACGCAGGGGTTAATCAGCCCCAGCATTTT
D gene: .
J gene: TRBJ1-5
V gene: TRBV6-6
clone size: .

CDR3 protein: CAWSEGTGPNSPLHF
CDR3 DNA: TGTGCCTGGAGTGAGGGGACAGGGCCTAATTCACCCCTCCACTTT
D gene: TRBD1
J gene: TRBJ1-6
V gene: TRBV30
clone size: few